Listed here are 30 T cell receptor beta chains from one sample, sequenced in a study of blood T cells in healthy people across ages. A second 7 to 11 cycle PCR used barcoded and J-beta primers. TCRdb recomputed calls from the 5' RACE reads with MiXCR, one row per CDR3 protein. The table lists fewer than 2,000,000 distinct CDR3 sequences, about 39% of them singletons. The specimen was blood. Source of these receptors: a human donor in good health.

This clonotype was detected only a few times. CDR3 residues: CASIPRGGVTDTQYF. CDR3 sequence (DNA): TGTGCCAGCATCCCCCGGGGGGGGGTCACAGATACGCAGTATTTT. The V and J genes are TRBV2 and TRBJ2-3; TRBD2 agrees at 8 bases. The V and J ends lost 7 bases and 2 bases, in that order; junction bases with no gene match: 8. This CDR3 comprises 15 residues. CDR1 SNHLY and CDR2 FYNNEI come from the germline V gene.

The chain employs TRBV29-1 and TRBJ2-1; D remains unclear. CDR3 length: 14 amino acids. The germline V and J ends were trimmed by 4 bases and 4 bases, with 14 bases remaining between them. Germline loops: CDR1 SQVTM, CDR2 ANQGSEA. The CDR3 loop reads CSVAVLGSYNEQFF. The CDR3, as DNA: TGCAGCGTTGCCGTGTTAGGGTCGTACAATGAGCAGTTCTTC.

This chain joins TRBV7-2 and TRBJ2-7; D possibly corresponds to TRBD2 (7 bases). V lost 5 bases to trimming and J lost 0 bases, with 14 bases between them. The CDR3 runs 15 residues. In germline, CDR1 is SGHTA, CDR2 FQGNSA. The CDR3, as DNA: TGTGCCAGCAGCCTCTGGGGGGGCCCCTCCTACGAGCAGTACTTC. Protein: CASSLWGGPSYEQYF.

The sample holds a few counts of this clonotype. V and J are TRBV20-1 and TRBJ2-3, with D possibly matching TRBD2 (5 bases). This CDR3 region has 13 residues. Germline loops: CDR1 DFQATT, CDR2 SNEGSKA (reference sequence). V lost 8 bases and J lost 3, with 15 bases in between. CDR3 in DNA: TGCAGTACAAATAGCGATTTAACAGATACGCAGTATTTT. Amino acids: CSTNSDLTDTQYF.

With respect to this clonotype: One junction end disagrees with the germline gene, perhaps due to a read error. The J gene is TRBJ1-2, the V gene TRBV12-3 or TRBV12-4; the D is unclear. The CDR3 totals 13 residues. The CDR3 coding sequence is TGTGCCAGCAGTTTTGGTAATAACTATGGCTGCACCTTC. It yields the protein CASSFGNNYGCTF.

This rearrangement joins TRBV7-9 to TRBJ2-1; either TRBD1 or TRBD2 may supply D (5 bases each). The CDR3 runs 12 residues. V was clipped by 3 bases and J by 10 bases, with 10 bases between them. Germline V CDR1 and CDR2: SEHNR, FQNEAQ (reference sequence). The CDR3 region has the DNA TGTGCCAGCAGCTTGATGGGGGAGGAGCAGTTCTTC. Protein: CASSLMGEEQFF.

The chain employs TRBV11-2 and TRBJ2-7; D possibly uses TRBD1 or TRBD2 (5 bases each). This CDR3 has 16 amino acids. Germline assignment: CDR1 SGHAT and CDR2 FQNNGV. V lost 5 bases and J 2 bases, leaving 19 bases between the germline ends. CDR3 sequence: CASSNTLRESAYEQYF. The CDR3 DNA reads as TGTGCCAGCAGCAACACCCTCAGGGAGTCGGCCTACGAGCAGTACTTC. The variable domain in full, completed from reference TRBV11-2 and TRBJ2-7, reads EAGVAQSPRYKIIEKRQSVAFWCNPISGHATLYWYQQILGQGPKLLIQFQNNGVVDDSQLPKDRFSAERLKGVDSTLKIQPAKLEDSAVYLCASSNTLRESAYEQYFGPGTRLTVT.

The J gene is TRBJ2-3, the V gene TRBV6-2 or TRBV6-3; D gene ambiguous. V was shortened by 2 bases and J by 0 bases, with 9 bases between the two germline ends. Germline values: CDR1 MNHEY, CDR2 SVGEGT. The CDR3 is made up of 15 amino acids. CDR3: CASSYALHSTDTQYF. The CDR3 nucleotides are TGTGCCAGCAGTTACGCCCTCCATAGCACAGATACGCAGTATTTT.

The chain is built from TRBV20-1 and TRBJ1-2; 9 bases are shared with TRBD1. V lost 6 bases, J lost 7 bases, and 3 bases stayed unmatched. Per germline, CDR1 DFQATT and CDR2 SNEGSKA (reference sequence). The CDR3 is 11 amino acids. The CDR3 loop is CSAWTGAGYTF. The CDR3 region has the DNA TGCAGTGCCTGGACAGGGGCTGGCTACACCTTC.

This chain uses TRBV20-1 with TRBJ1-4, with D perhaps matching TRBD1 (5 bases). Germline loops: CDR1 DFQATT, CDR2 SNEGSKA (reference sequence). With 3 bases removed from V and 3 bases from J, the gap between germline ends came to 8 bases. This CDR3 has 13 amino acids. The CDR3 bases are TGCAGTGCTAGGGGACCAGCTAATGAAAAACTGTTTTTT. The encoded protein is CSARGPANEKLFF.

This clonotype turned up a few times. The rearrangement uses TRBV29-1 and TRBJ1-5, with D possibly being TRBD1 (5 bases). The germline V and J ends were trimmed by 4 bases and 5 bases, with 12 bases remaining between them. The CDR3 sequence is 13 residues long. Germline CDR1 and CDR2: SQVTM and ANQGSEA. The DNA of the CDR3 is TGCAGCGTTGTTGGGGACGCGGATCAGCCCCAGCATTTT. It yields the protein CSVVGDADQPQHF.

The chain combines TRBV5-8 with TRBJ2-5; perhaps TRBD1 as D (5 bases). The CDR3 totals 17 residues. V lost 1 base, J lost 1 base, and 17 bases lay in between. Germline V gene lookup returns CDR1 SGHTS and CDR2 YDEGEE. The CDR3 spells CASSLSRVWGPQETQYF. CDR3 bases: TGTGCCAGCAGCTTGTCTAGGGTCTGGGGCCCCCAAGAGACCCAGTACTTC.

The V and J genes are TRBV28 and TRBJ2-5, with D possibly TRBD1 on 6 matching bases. Germline CDR1 reads MDHEN; CDR2 reads SYDVKM. This CDR3 is 14 amino acids long. V was cut by 2 bases and J by 5 bases, with 12 bases left in between. The CDR3 coding sequence is TGTGCCAGCAGTTTAGGACAGATTCATGAGACCCAGTACTTC. Translating gives CASSLGQIHETQYF.

This chain uses TRBV20-1 with TRBJ1-2; no firm D call. Trimming shortened V by 3 bases and J by 6 bases, and 11 bases separated the two germline ends. CDR3 size: 12 residues. CDR1 and CDR2 (germline): DFQATT, SNEGSKA (reference sequence). In DNA, the CDR3 is TGCAGTGCTAGTCTAGGGAGTGATGGCTACACCTTC. It encodes CSASLGSDGYTF.

CDR3 sequence: CASSLFPPGANVLTF. CDR3 nucleotide sequence: TGTGCCAGCAGTTTATTCCCCCCTGGGGCCAACGTCCTGACTTTC. This chain links TRBV27 with TRBJ2-6; D gene ambiguous. From germline, CDR1 is MNHEY and CDR2 SMNVEV (reference sequence). The CDR3 loop spans 15 amino acids. Trimming pared 1 base from V and 2 bases from J, leaving 6 bases between.

This clonotype has more than one count but fewer than ten. The V and J genes are TRBV7-9 and TRBJ1-2; TRBD1 is a possible D gene (5 bases). The CDR3 has 12 amino acids. Germline loops: CDR1 SEHNR, CDR2 FQNEAQ (reference sequence). The V end lost 5 bases, the J end lost 6 bases, and 10 bases lay between the germline ends. The DNA for the CDR3 is TGTGCCAGCAGCCGGGGCTTGGATGGCTACACCTTC. It specifies CASSRGLDGYTF.

The gene calls are TRBV20-1 and TRBJ1-6; the match to TRBD1 covers 10 bases. CDR1 is DFQATT, CDR2 SNEGSKA, per germline (reference sequence). The CDR3 runs 18 residues. Germline trimming cut 2 bases from V and 2 bases from J; bases unmatched to any gene: 9. The CDR3 sequence: CSARRRRDRGTYNSPLHF. CDR3 DNA sequence: TGCAGTGCTAGACGACGCCGGGACAGGGGCACCTATAATTCACCCCTCCACTTT.

This clonotype has just a few counts. The V call is TRBV4-3, the J call TRBJ1-2; 7 nucleotides line up with TRBD1. The germline V gene encodes CDR1 LGHNA and CDR2 YSLEER. The CDR3 runs 17 residues. J gave up 3 bases and V 0 bases, and 10 bases lay outside the gene matches. CDR3 in DNA: TGCGCCAGCAGCCAAGAGGGGGCCGGGACAGCTTACTATGGCTACACCTTC. It is translated as CASSQEGAGTAYYGYTF.

The chain combines TRBV6-5 with TRBJ1-4, with D possibly being TRBD1 (5 bases). This CDR3 region has 14 residues. Germline V gives CDR1 MNHEY, CDR2 SVGAGI. Deletions cut 6 bases from V and 6 bases from J, with 14 bases between. The DNA of the CDR3 is TGTGCCAGCAGGGCCGAGGGGCGGGATGAAAAACTGTTTTTT. As protein: CASRAEGRDEKLFF.

Many counts were recorded for this clonotype. The chain employs TRBV7-3 and TRBJ2-5, with 10 bases fitting TRBD2. The germline gives CDR1 SGHTA, CDR2 FQGTGA. The CDR3 sequence is 14 residues long. The J segment lost 1 base and the V segment lost 6 bases, leaving 2 bases of the junction unmatched. CDR3 sequence reads: CASSQRGGQETQYF. CDR3 nucleotides: TGTGCCAGCAGTCAGCGGGGGGGCCAAGAGACCCAGTACTTC.

This chain uses TRBV12-3 or TRBV12-4 with TRBJ1-6, with D possibly TRBD1 on 5 matching bases. The CDR3 covers 15 residues. V was pared by 7 bases and J by 0 bases, with 10 bases between. The CDR3 is CASIQGSSYNSPLHF. The CDR3 DNA sequence: TGTGCCAGCATCCAGGGCAGCTCCTATAATTCACCCCTCCACTTT.

The chain joins TRBV29-1 to TRBJ2-5; D is unclear. The V end was cut by 2 bases, the J end by 2 bases, with 12 bases between. This CDR3 contains 14 residues. In germline, CDR1 is SQVTM, CDR2 ANQGSEA. CDR3 sequence: CSVEFVGRQETQYF. In DNA, the CDR3 is TGCAGCGTTGAATTCGTGGGCAGACAAGAGACCCAGTACTTC.

The gene calls are TRBV20-1 and TRBJ2-7; 7 bases line up with TRBD1. The CDR3 covers 13 residues. Germline V gives CDR1 DFQATT, CDR2 SNEGSKA (reference sequence). V lost 5 bases and J lost 5; bases outside the gene matches: 9. The CDR3 DNA is TGCAGTGCTGCGCCGACAGGGTTCCACGAGCAGTACTTC. Translation gives CSAAPTGFHEQYF.

The chain recombines TRBV2 with TRBJ1-2; 7 positions agree with TRBD1. V lost 7 bases to trimming and J lost 7 bases; unmatched junction nucleotides: 6. The CDR3 spans 12 residues. Germline values: CDR1 SNHLY, CDR2 FYNNEI. DNA for the CDR3: TGTGCCAGCAAGGCAGGGGGGGGTGGCTACACCTTC. It yields the protein CASKAGGGGYTF.

This clonotype was detected only a few times. The chain employs TRBV7-9 and TRBJ1-1; no clear D. Looked up from germline, CDR1 is SEHNR and CDR2 is FQNEAQ (reference sequence). Trimming cost V 5 bases and J 8 bases, with 12 bases left between them. CDR3 length: 12 residues. This CDR3 reads CASSIGLIEAFF. The DNA for the CDR3 is TGTGCCAGCAGCATCGGACTGATCGAAGCTTTCTTT.

This clonotype was seen a handful of times. The chain couples TRBV13 to TRBJ1-4; a possible D gene is TRBD1 (6 bases). Trimming pared 7 bases from V and 7 bases from J, leaving 13 bases between. The CDR3 runs 13 residues. The V gene's germline CDR1 is PRHDT and CDR2 FYEKMQ (reference sequence). The CDR3 sequence is CASKPGVCEKLFF. The CDR3 region has the DNA TGTGCCAGCAAACCAGGGGTTTGTGAAAAACTGTTTTTT.

The chain recombines TRBV7-2 with TRBJ1-1; D remains unclear. This CDR3 comprises 15 residues. The V end lost 1 base, the J end lost 1 base, and 10 bases lay between the germline ends. The germline CDR1 and CDR2 sequences are SGHTA and FQGNSA. CDR3 region: CASSLGLSRNTEAFF. In DNA form, the CDR3 reads TGTGCCAGCAGCTTAGGTCTTTCACGGAACACTGAAGCTTTCTTT.

This clonotype appeared a single time. V gene TRBV12-3 or TRBV12-4 combines with J gene TRBJ1-2; tentative D call: TRBD1 (5 bases). V lost 1 base and J 5 bases, leaving 11 bases between the germline ends. The CDR3 length is 14 residues. The CDR3 DNA follows: TGTGCCAGCAGTTTAGATCAGGAGGGGTATGGCTACACCTTC. It encodes CASSLDQEGYGYTF.

This clonotype has more than one count but fewer than ten. The J gene is TRBJ2-1, the V gene TRBV5-1; 11 positions match TRBD2. CDR1 and CDR2 from the germline V gene are SGHRS and YFSETQ. CDR3 length: 16 residues. Losses at the gene ends were 4 bases for V and 6 bases for J; bases not matched to a gene: 9. The CDR3 DNA sequence: TGCGCCAGCAGCCCGACCGGGACTAGCGGTGTCAATGAGCAGTTCTTC. It specifies CASSPTGTSGVNEQFF.

This chain joins TRBV11-1 and TRBJ1-1; perhaps TRBD1 as D (6 bases). Germline lookup yields CDR1 SGHAT and CDR2 FQDESV (reference sequence). V was clipped by 5 bases and J by 4 bases, with 17 bases between them. The CDR3 is made up of 15 amino acids. Here the CDR3 reads CASSLTTGSATEAFF. As DNA, the CDR3 is TGTGCCAGCAGCCTCACCACAGGGTCGGCCACTGAAGCTTTCTTT.